This TCR beta chain came from a study of blood T cell repertoires in COVID-19. The wider study: COVID-19 samples, acute and convalescent, were from the United States, Italy and Spain. T cells, B-cell-depleted T cells, or PBMCs supplied cDNA or gDNA.

In the source study's methods: Researchers report that nucleated cell counts were estimated from reference gene primer amplification. Sequenced by immunoSEQ multiplex PCR; TCRdb stores in-frame clones only, minus some. The DNA gave D and trimming, while V, J and clone size come from that table. The table lists about 200,000 clones, roughly 81% of them singletons. What was sequenced was peripheral blood. This TCR came from a woman of 80 years or more with acute or convalescent COVID-19.

Written as DNA, the CDR3 is TGTGCCAGCAGCATGCTAAACACTGAAGCTTTCTTT. Translation gives CASSMLNTEAFF. The chain is built from TRBV2 and TRBJ1-1; D gene ambiguous. This CDR3 is built from 12 residues. Trimming removed 6 bases at V and 2 bases at J, with 7 bases between. CDR1 is SNHLY, CDR2 FYNNEI, per germline. The entire variable domain, with the rest obtained from reference TRBV2 and TRBJ1-1, is as follows: EPEVTQTPSHQVTQMGQEVILRCVPISNHLYFYWYRQILGQKVEFLVSFYNNEISEKSEIFDDQFSVERPDGSNFTLKIRSTKLEDSAMYFCASSMLNTEAFFGQGTRLTVV.